The TCR beta chain described here comes from a study of OX40 agonist ivuxolimab in advanced cancers. Turning to the study itself: Patients in dose escalation had liver, melanoma, kidney or head and neck cancers.

TCRdb's table, derived via immunoSEQ multiplex PCR, lists solely in-frame clones and lacks some. Here the sample spans nearly 50,000 clones, around 90% being singletons. General study points: Expanded clones were, on average, more numerous among CD8+ T cells than CD4+.

The germline V gene has CDR1 MDHEN and CDR2 SYDVKM. The CDR3 runs to 15 residues. Trimming shortened V by 5 bases and J by 5 bases, and 15 bases separated the two germline ends. On this clone: Antigen unknown.

Sequencing used CD4+ or CD8+ T cells sorted from blood, obtained in a trial of the OX40 agonist ivuxolimab. The chain joins TRBV28 to TRBJ1-4; TRBD1 is a possible D gene (6 bases). This clonotype originated in an adult with an advanced solid tumor such as melanoma, head and neck, liver or kidney cancer. CDR3: CASSIMDSSNEKLFF. CDR3 bases: TGTGCCAGCAGTATTATGGACAGTAGCAATGAAAAACTGTTTTTT.